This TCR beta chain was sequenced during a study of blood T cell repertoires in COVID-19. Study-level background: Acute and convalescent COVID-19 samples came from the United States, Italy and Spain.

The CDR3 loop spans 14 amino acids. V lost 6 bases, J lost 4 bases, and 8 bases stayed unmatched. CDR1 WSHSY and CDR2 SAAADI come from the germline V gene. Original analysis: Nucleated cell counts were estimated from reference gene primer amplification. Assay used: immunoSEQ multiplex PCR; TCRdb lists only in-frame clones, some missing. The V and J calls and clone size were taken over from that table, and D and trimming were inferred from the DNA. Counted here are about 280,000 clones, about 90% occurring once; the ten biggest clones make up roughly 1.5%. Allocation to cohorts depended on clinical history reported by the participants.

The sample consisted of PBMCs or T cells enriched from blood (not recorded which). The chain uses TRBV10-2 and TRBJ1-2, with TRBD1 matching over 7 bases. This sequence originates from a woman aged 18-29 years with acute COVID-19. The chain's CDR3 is CASRTTGESYGYTF. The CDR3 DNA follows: TGCGCCAGCAGAACTACAGGGGAGAGCTATGGCTACACCTTC.